This T cell receptor (beta chain) was found in a study of cytomegalovirus exposure and HLA in healthy donors. Study-wide context: Out of 150 million to 200 million T cells, an earlier analysis found about 120 million unique TCR beta sequences in total. Study results and caveats: What was likely a sequencing artifact was a cluster of highly shared sequence variants. A later analysis reportedly found fewer N-insertions in an Asian-associated ancestry cluster than the roughly 670-donor mean. Upon later analysis, TCR association rates were observed to vary by HLA locus, being highest for DRB1 and lowest for HLA-C.

The PCR contained 60 Vbeta and 13 Jbeta primers. The data were produced by immunoSEQ multiplex PCR, yet TCRdb's version contains in-frame clones alone and is incomplete. The sample holds about 69,000 clones, roughly 74% seen once. This clone has just a few counts. The antigen is not known. The CDR3 length is 11 residues. Germline CDR1 is GTSNPN and CDR2 is SVGIG (reference sequence). Deletions cut 6 bases from V and 13 bases from J, with 15 bases between. This TCR derives from a woman between 25 and 40 years old in good health and CMV-seropositive. Material for sequencing was PBMCs. The V and J genes are TRBV30 and TRBJ1-4, with D hard to call. In DNA form, the CDR3 reads TGTGCCTGCTCGACGAGGGTTTTACTGTTTTTT. It yields the protein CACSTRVLLFF. The variable domain in full, with the rest retrieved from reference TRBV30 and TRBJ1-4, is SQTIHQWPATLVQPVGSPLSLECTVEGTSNPNLYWYRQAAGRGLQLLFYSVGIGQISSEVPQNLSASRPQDRQFILSSKKLLLSDSGFYLCACSTRVLLFFGSGTQLSVL.